The clone carrying this TCR beta chain was counted ten times or more. The record originates from a study of identical twins. The germline gives CDR1 SGHDT, CDR2 YYEEEE. The CDR3 runs 15 residues. V lost 2 bases, J lost 8 bases, and 9 bases stayed unmatched. MiXCR, run by TCRdb on the 5' RACE reads, gives a single entry per CDR3 protein. This sample has 450,000 or so distinct CDR3 sequences, with 12% to 15% found just once. All donors were healthy, and all were Caucasian. The sample also formed part of further work on yellow fever vaccine responses in identical twins.

Sequenced: CD4+ T cells sorted from blood. The rearrangement links TRBV5-6 to TRBJ2-1, with 8 bases identical to TRBD2. The TCR comes from a woman aged 18-35 years in good health. Here the CDR3 reads CASSLAGATGHEQFF. The CDR3 bases are TGTGCCAGCAGCTTAGCGGGGGCGACCGGGCATGAGCAGTTCTTC.